The next 14 T cell receptor beta chains were all read from a single sample in a study of blood T cell repertoires in COVID-19 (TCRdb year 2020). The library was prepared using the immunoSEQ multiplex PCR assay. The clones in this table, taken by TCRdb from immuneACCESS, are in-frame only. Not every clone is retained; where verified, under half of the shortfall comes from an unresolved V gene, and the cause of the rest is unknown. The sample data list a few hundred thousand clones, and 85% of these were observed just once. The top ten hold roughly 3.6% of the sample. The sequencing sample was made of peripheral blood. All receptors derive from a woman aged 18-29 years with acute or convalescent COVID-19.

The chain couples TRBV29-1 to TRBJ1-1, with D perhaps TRBD1 (6 bases). V lost 8 bases to trimming and J lost 6 bases, with 13 bases between them. The CDR3 has 11 amino acids. CDR1 is SQVTM, CDR2 ANQGSEA, per germline. CDR3 sequence (DNA): TGCAGCTCCCGGGAGGGGGCTGAAGCTTTCTTT. It yields the protein CSSREGAEAFF.

J is TRBJ2-5 and V is TRBV11-3; weak D call: TRBD2 (7 bases). This CDR3 contains 16 residues. Germline V gene lookup returns CDR1 SGHNT and CDR2 YENEEA. V was shortened by 1 base and J by 7 bases, with 19 bases between the two germline ends. The CDR3 protein is CASSLGTGGRAATQYF. DNA for the CDR3: TGTGCCAGCAGCTTAGGGACGGGGGGCCGAGCGGCGACCCAGTACTTC.

This clone has a handful of counts. The rearrangement joins TRBV5-4 to TRBJ1-4; D is possibly TRBD1 (5 bases). Deletions cut 2 bases from V and 0 bases from J, with 8 bases between. Germline V gene data show CDR1 as SGHNT and CDR2 as YYREEE (reference sequence). The CDR3 totals 15 residues. The CDR3 region has the DNA TGTGCCAGCAGCTTTGACAGCGCAACTAATGAAAAACTGTTTTTT. Protein sequence: CASSFDSATNEKLFF.

DNA of the CDR3: TGTGCCAGCAGTTTACTATCGGGAGCCGAGACCCAGTACTTC. It translates to CASSLLSGAETQYF. The chain carries TRBV28 and TRBJ2-5; D possibly corresponds to TRBD2 (6 bases). The CDR3 is made up of 14 amino acids. From germline, CDR1 is MDHEN and CDR2 SYDVKM. V lost 2 bases and J lost 5, with 12 bases in between.

This clone was counted a few times. The chain joins TRBV7-9 to TRBJ2-6; TRBD1 matches at 8 bases. The CDR3 is made up of 18 amino acids. CDR1 is SEHNR and CDR2 is FQNEAQ in the germline V gene (reference sequence). Trimming cost V 0 bases and J 4 bases; bases outside gene matches: 8. Here the CDR3 DNA reads TGTGCCAGCAGCTTAGCGTCGGGACAGGCTTACGGGGCCAACGTCCTGACTTTC. This translates into CASSLASGQAYGANVLTF.

The V and J genes are TRBV7-8 and TRBJ1-2, with 9 nucleotides matching TRBD1. V shed 4 bases and J 6 bases; nucleotides not matched to a gene: 18. Looked up from germline, CDR1 is SGHVS and CDR2 is FQNEAQ. The CDR3 contains 18 residues. In DNA form, the CDR3 reads TGTGCCAGCAGCTCTGGTTATGGGACAGGGATTGTTGGGGATGGCTACACCTTC. Amino acids: CASSSGYGTGIVGDGYTF. Full variable domain (rest looked up from reference TRBV7-8 and TRBJ1-2): GAGVSQSPRYKVAKRGQDVALRCDPISGHVSLFWYQQALGQGPEFLTYFQNEAQLDKSGLPSDRFFAERPEGSVSTLKIQRTQQEDSAVYLCASSSGYGTGIVGDGYTFGSGTRLTVV.

The chain joins TRBV30 to TRBJ2-5; 8 bases are shared with TRBD1. The CDR3 covers 17 residues. CDR1 is GTSNPN, CDR2 SVGIG, per germline (reference sequence). V lost 1 base to trimming and J lost 2 bases; unmatched junction nucleotides: 12. The CDR3 coding sequence is TGTGCCTGGAGTGACCCGACTCGGACAGGGAAGCAAGAGACCCAGTACTTC. Amino acids: CAWSDPTRTGKQETQYF.

This chain links TRBV2 with TRBJ2-5; 9 nucleotides match TRBD1. The germline V gene encodes CDR1 SNHLY and CDR2 FYNNEI. CDR3 length: 14 amino acids. V lost 5 bases, J lost 5 bases, and 6 bases stayed unmatched. CDR3 in DNA: TGTGCCAGCAGTCCCGGGACAGGGATGGAGACCCAGTACTTC. Protein sequence: CASSPGTGMETQYF.

The DNA for the CDR3 is TGTGCCAGTAGTATAGATCTCAGGGCCCTGAACACTGAAGCTTTCTTT. This translates into CASSIDLRALNTEAFF. V and J are TRBV19 and TRBJ1-1; weak D call: TRBD1 (5 bases). The CDR3 contains 16 residues. V lost 0 bases and J 0 bases, leaving 11 bases between the germline ends. The germline V gene encodes CDR1 LNHDA and CDR2 SQIVND (reference sequence).

This clone occurred once. V usage is TRBV7-9 and J usage is TRBJ2-5; no definite D call. There are 12 residues in the CDR3. Germline V CDR1 and CDR2: SEHNR, FQNEAQ (reference sequence). Trimming shortened V by 2 bases and J by 1 base, and 2 bases separated the two germline ends. CDR3 DNA sequence: TGTGCCAGCAGCTTACTCCAAGAGACCCAGTACTTC. Protein sequence: CASSLLQETQYF.

The DNA of the CDR3 is TGTGCCAGCAGTTACGGTGGGAGGAGGCGGAATTCACCCCTCCACTTT. It translates to CASSYGGRRRNSPLHF. This sequence joins TRBV6-5 and TRBJ1-6; D gene unclear. The CDR3 loop spans 16 amino acids. The V gene's germline CDR1 is MNHEY and CDR2 SVGAGI. Between the trimmed V and J ends, which lost 2 bases and 7 bases, there was a span of 15 bases.

This clone was detected a few times. V usage is TRBV21-1 and J usage is TRBJ2-7; the D call TRBD1 from the table was never checked on the DNA. TRBV21-1 is a pseudogene. There are 16 residues in the CDR3. CDR3 loop: CASSNLGDTAVGEQYF. The CDR3, as DNA: TGTGCCAGCAGCAATCTTGGGGACACAGCCGTGGGGGAGCAGTACTTC.

The chain carries TRBV9 and TRBJ1-2; D is ambiguous. Germline loops: CDR1 SGDLS, CDR2 YYNGEE. Trimming shortened V by 0 bases and J by 4 bases, and 10 bases separated the two germline ends. The CDR3 loop spans 14 amino acids. CDR3 DNA sequence: TGTGCCAGCAGCGTAGATCAGTCAGGCTATGGCTACACCTTC. This sequence encodes CASSVDQSGYGYTF.

The chain has TRBV4-1 and TRBJ1-1; D perhaps matches TRBD1 (5 bases). The V end lost 1 base, the J end lost 1 base, and 10 bases lay between the germline ends. CDR1 and CDR2 (germline): MGHRA, YSYEKL. This CDR3 comprises 15 residues. The CDR3 region is CASSQARQGNTEAFF. CDR3 in DNA: TGCGCCAGCAGCCAAGCCCGTCAGGGGAACACTGAAGCTTTCTTT.